These 10 T cell receptor beta chains were sequenced from one sample in a study of response to subunit inactivated influenza vaccine. One entry per CDR3 protein, called by TCRdb with MiXCR from the RT-PCR reads. The table shows 650,000 to 800,000 distinct CDR3 sequences, with approximately 15% occurring only once. The sample consisted of PBMCs from blood, taken about 14 days before vaccination. The origin of the receptors is a man between 50 and 59 years old who received an inactivated influenza vaccine.

The chain is built from TRBV30 and TRBJ1-1; D unclear. CDR3 length: 13 amino acids. CDR1 is GTSNPN and CDR2 is SVGIG in the germline V gene (reference sequence). Deletions cut 3 bases from V and 0 bases from J, with 8 bases between. CDR3 protein: CAWRDGLNTEAFF. DNA of the CDR3: TGTGCCTGGAGGGACGGCCTGAACACTGAAGCTTTCTTT.

The genes are TRBV4-1 and TRBJ2-5, with no clear D. This CDR3 spans 17 amino acids. Germline V gives CDR1 MGHRA, CDR2 YSYEKL. Trimming pared 5 bases from V and 2 bases from J, leaving 21 bases between. The CDR3 reads CASSTKMLGFRQETQYF. In DNA, the CDR3 is TGCGCCAGCAGCACCAAGATGCTGGGGTTTCGGCAAGAGACCCAGTACTTC.

This clonotype has only a few counts. The chain uses TRBV19 and TRBJ2-1, with 10 nucleotides matching TRBD2. After removal of 1 base from V and 2 bases from J, the junction contained 5 bases not matched to a gene. The length of the CDR3 is 17 residues. Germline V CDR1 and CDR2: LNHDA, SQIVND (reference sequence). CDR3 DNA: TGTGCCAGTAGTATAGGACTAGCGGGCCATCCCTACAATGAGCAGTTCTTC. Amino acids: CASSIGLAGHPYNEQFF.

The gene calls are TRBV28 and TRBJ2-2, with 10 bases lining up with TRBD1. This CDR3 region has 16 residues. Germline V gene lookup returns CDR1 MDHEN and CDR2 SYDVKM. With V trimmed by 4 bases and J by 9 bases, 11 bases remained unmatched. CDR3 protein: CASSSTGTGVHRELFF. The CDR3 bases are TGTGCCAGCAGTTCGACCGGGACAGGGGTCCACCGGGAGCTGTTTTTT.

This chain connects TRBV2 to TRBJ2-3; 7 bases fit TRBD2. The germline gives CDR1 SNHLY, CDR2 FYNNEI. The CDR3 runs 15 residues. J gave up 1 base and V 10 bases, and 11 bases lay outside the gene matches. This CDR3 is CATTGTTLGTDTQYF. CDR3 coding DNA: TGTGCCACCACTGGGACTACACTCGGCACAGATACGCAGTATTTT.

This clonotype was counted a few times. The J gene is TRBJ2-2, the V gene TRBV7-2; 8 positions agree with TRBD2. The germline gives CDR1 SGHTA, CDR2 FQGNSA. Germline trimming cut 11 bases from V and 7 bases from J; bases unmatched to any gene: 21. There are 17 residues in the CDR3. The DNA for the CDR3 is TGTGCCCACGGTGGGGCGGGACTAGGAACCCTCGGCGGGGAGCTGTTTTTT. This translates into CAHGGAGLGTLGGELFF.

The J gene is TRBJ2-5, the V gene TRBV20-1, with 9 positions matching TRBD2. The CDR3 runs 13 residues. V lost 1 base to trimming and J lost 8 bases; unmatched junction nucleotides: 5. Germline V gives CDR1 DFQATT, CDR2 SNEGSKA (reference sequence). CDR3 loop: CSARGLAAGTQYF. The DNA for the CDR3 is TGCAGTGCTAGAGGACTAGCGGCAGGAACCCAGTACTTC.

The gene calls are TRBV7-8 and TRBJ2-3, with 7 bases lining up with TRBD1. Germline-derived CDR1 and CDR2 are SGHVS and FQNEAQ. The J segment lost 2 bases and the V segment lost 6 bases, leaving 11 bases of the junction unmatched. CDR3 length: 16 residues. The CDR3 sequence is CASSTGAHKITDTQYF. The CDR3 DNA reads as TGTGCCAGCAGTACAGGGGCCCATAAGATCACAGATACGCAGTATTTT.

In this sample, this clonotype turned up many times. The gene calls are TRBV11-2 and TRBJ2-1; 12 bases fit TRBD2. V lost 0 bases, J lost 7 bases, and 16 bases stayed unmatched. Germline CDR1 is SGHAT and CDR2 is FQNNGV. CDR3 length: 20 amino acids. The CDR3 loop is CASSLEPLAGGPSFWNEQFF. The CDR3 region has the DNA TGTGCCAGCAGCTTAGAGCCCCTAGCGGGAGGGCCTTCGTTTTGGAATGAGCAGTTCTTC.

The chain couples TRBV10-3 to TRBJ2-1; possibly TRBD1 or TRBD2 for D (5 bases each). CDR1 is ENHRY, CDR2 SYGVKD, per germline. V gave up 2 bases and J gave up 0 bases, with 20 bases separating them. This CDR3 spans 19 amino acids. The CDR3 here is CAISEILFSQGASYNEQFF. CDR3 bases: TGTGCCATCAGTGAGATTTTATTCTCCCAGGGAGCCTCCTACAATGAGCAGTTCTTC.